Listed here are 28 T cell receptor beta chains from one sample, sequenced in a study of cytomegalovirus exposure and HLA in healthy donors. Use of 60 Vbeta and 13 Jbeta primers characterized the PCR. Assay: immunoSEQ multiplex PCR; the TCRdb copy retains only in-frame clones and omits some. The sample contains about 26,000 clones, roughly 70% of which appear only once. Sequencing was performed on PBMCs. The receptor set was obtained from a woman aged 50 to 65 in good health and CMV-seronegative.

The chain has TRBV5-6 and TRBJ1-1; possibly TRBD1 for D (5 bases). Deletions cut 8 bases from V and 2 bases from J, with 16 bases between. CDR1 is SGHDT, CDR2 YYEEEE, per germline. The CDR3 runs to 14 residues. For the CDR3, the DNA is TGTGCCAGTGCCTGGCAGGGTGGCAACACTGAAGCTTTCTTT. Protein: CASAWQGGNTEAFF.

This clone turned up a few times. The CDR3 protein is CASTPTDTFYGYTF. CDR3 sequence (DNA): TGTGCCAGTACTCCAACGGACACCTTCTATGGCTACACCTTC. The V call is TRBV19, the J call TRBJ1-2; TRBD1 is a possible D gene (5 bases). The CDR3 consists of 14 residues. The V end lost 7 bases, the J end lost 4 bases, and 16 bases lay between the germline ends. Germline loops: CDR1 LNHDA, CDR2 SQIVND (reference sequence).

The genes are TRBV6-1 and TRBJ2-3; 9 bases line up with TRBD2. This CDR3 region has 15 residues. Germline V gene sequence: CDR1 MNHNS, CDR2 SASEGT. Trimming at V came to 3 bases and at J to 6 bases, leaving 7 bases not matched to a gene. The CDR3: CASSEGSGGGDTQYF. CDR3 sequence (DNA): TGTGCCAGCAGTGAGGGTAGCGGGGGCGGGGATACGCAGTATTTT.

This clone occurred a few times. The chain carries TRBV5-6 and TRBJ2-5, with TRBD2 as a possible D gene (6 bases). Trimming stripped 0 bases from V and 5 bases from J, with 17 bases between. The CDR3 loop spans 16 amino acids. Germline CDR1 reads SGHDT; CDR2 reads YYEEEE. The CDR3 spells CASSLVAVAQGETQYF. The CDR3 nucleotides are TGTGCCAGCAGCTTGGTAGCGGTGGCTCAAGGGGAGACCCAGTACTTC.

This clone has just one count. The chain links TRBV2 to TRBJ2-1, with TRBD1 as a possible D gene (5 bases). Germline V CDR1 and CDR2: SNHLY, FYNNEI. Trimming removed 6 bases from V and 10 bases from J, with 10 bases in between. This CDR3 comprises 11 residues. The CDR3 DNA is TGTGCCAGCAGCCCGAACAGGGAGCAGTTCTTC. Translating gives CASSPNREQFF.

This chain joins TRBV29-1 and TRBJ2-1; 9 nucleotides agree with TRBD1. V shed 4 bases, J shed 3 bases, and the junction held 4 bases outside the gene matches. The germline CDR1 and CDR2 sequences are SQVTM and ANQGSEA. The CDR3 contains 14 residues. Written as DNA, the CDR3 is TGCAGCGTTGTGGAGACAGGGGGCTACAATGAGCAGTTCTTC. Amino acids: CSVVETGGYNEQFF.

This sequence joins TRBV6-5 and TRBJ2-2; unclear D gene. The CDR3 covers 14 residues. V shed 7 bases and J shed 7 bases, with 16 bases lying between them. The germline gives CDR1 MNHEY, CDR2 SVGAGI. Here the CDR3 reads CASKRFQLDGELFF. The CDR3 DNA reads as TGTGCCAGCAAGAGGTTTCAGCTCGACGGGGAGCTGTTTTTT.

The chain has TRBV7-9 and TRBJ1-4, with D maybe TRBD1 (5 bases). CDR3 size: 13 residues. Trimming left V 9 bases short and J 5 bases short, with 13 bases between. The germline V gene encodes CDR1 SEHNR and CDR2 FQNEAQ (reference sequence). CDR3 DNA: TGTGCCAGGACAGTCCGGATGAATGAAAAACTGTTTTTT. Protein product: CARTVRMNEKLFF.

V gene TRBV19 combines with J gene TRBJ2-1; D is perhaps TRBD1 (6 bases). Trimming took off 3 bases at V and 4 bases at J, with 10 bases between the two ends. The germline V gene encodes CDR1 LNHDA and CDR2 SQIVND (reference sequence). This CDR3 is 14 amino acids long. CDR3 in amino acids: CASSIRGRYNEQFF. Written as DNA, the CDR3 is TGTGCCAGTAGTATCAGGGGCAGATACAATGAGCAGTTCTTC.

The chain employs TRBV5-6 and TRBJ1-1; D ambiguous. The germline CDR1 and CDR2 sequences are SGHDT and YYEEEE. The CDR3 is 14 residues long. The ends were cut back, 0 bases at V and 5 bases at J, with 11 bases in the middle. CDR3 protein: CASSLGAGRTEAFF. For the CDR3, the DNA is TGTGCCAGCAGCTTGGGCGCGGGGAGGACTGAAGCTTTCTTT.

The J gene is TRBJ1-2, the V gene TRBV2; 7 bases agree with TRBD1. Germline V gives CDR1 SNHLY, CDR2 FYNNEI. The CDR3 is made up of 15 amino acids. Trimming removed 6 bases from V and 2 bases from J; junction bases left unmatched: 9. CDR3 sequence reads: CASSRDRAVNYGYTF. In nucleotides, the CDR3 is TGTGCCAGCAGCCGCGACAGGGCTGTCAACTATGGCTACACCTTC.

This sequence joins TRBV7-6 and TRBJ1-5, with D possibly being TRBD1 (5 bases). V dropped 1 base and J dropped 3 bases, with 10 bases sitting between them. This CDR3 has 15 amino acids. Germline values: CDR1 SGHVS, CDR2 FNYEAQ. The CDR3 DNA is TGTGCCAGCAGCTTAGGAGGAGGGGACAATCAGCCCCAGCATTTT. Translated: CASSLGGGDNQPQHF.

The chain is built from TRBV5-1 and TRBJ2-7; no firm D call. Deletions cut 3 bases from V and 7 bases from J, with 11 bases between. Germline CDR1 is SGHRS and CDR2 is YFSETQ. This CDR3 region has 12 residues. The DNA for the CDR3 is TGCGCCAGCAGCTCACTAAGCGCAGAGCAGTACTTC. The encoded protein is CASSSLSAEQYF.

The rearrangement uses TRBV28 and TRBJ2-7; possible D gene TRBD2, 6 bases. Germline CDR1 MDHEN, CDR2 SYDVKM. With 4 bases removed from V and 1 base from J, the gap between germline ends came to 20 bases. CDR3 size: 17 residues. The CDR3 protein is CASSYALRGTLSYEQYF. The CDR3 bases are TGTGCCAGCAGTTATGCCCTACGGGGGACGTTATCCTACGAGCAGTACTTC.

The rearrangement links TRBV7-2 to TRBJ1-1; D might be TRBD1 (5 bases). Germline-derived CDR1 and CDR2 are SGHTA and FQGNSA. CDR3 length: 15 amino acids. Trimming shortened V by 5 bases and J by 4 bases, and 17 bases separated the two germline ends. The CDR3 region is CASSRLLGGITEAFF. DNA for the CDR3: TGTGCCAGCAGCCGTCTCTTGGGGGGGATCACTGAAGCTTTCTTT.

V and J are TRBV6-6 and TRBJ2-1; no definite D call. Trimming shortened V by 6 bases and J by 5 bases, and 11 bases separated the two germline ends. CDR3 length: 13 residues. Per the germline V gene, CDR1 is MNHNY and CDR2 is SVGAGI (reference sequence). The CDR3 DNA follows: TGTGCCAGCAGAGCCCTAAGCAACAATGAGCAGTTCTTC. This codes for CASRALSNNEQFF.

This clone was counted between two and nine times. The chain combines TRBV7-9 with TRBJ1-1; tentative D call: TRBD1 (5 bases). V dropped 0 bases and J dropped 4 bases, with 12 bases sitting between them. Germline V lookup: CDR1 SEHNR, CDR2 FQNEAQ (reference sequence). This CDR3 has 15 amino acids. The CDR3, as DNA: TGTGCCAGCAGCTTAGCTTCAGGGTCGGGCACTGAAGCTTTCTTT. This encodes CASSLASGSGTEAFF.

The CDR3 spells CAISESRLGGTEAFF. The CDR3 region has the DNA TGTGCCATCAGTGAGTCGAGACTGGGCGGGACTGAAGCTTTCTTT. This chain connects TRBV10-3 to TRBJ1-1; D is ambiguous. Germline-derived CDR1 and CDR2 are ENHRY and SYGVKD. V was clipped by 0 bases and J by 5 bases, with 13 bases between them. This CDR3 has 15 amino acids.

The chain carries TRBV5-6 and TRBJ1-5, with TRBD1 matching 9 bases. The CDR3 length is 16 residues. CDR1 is SGHDT, CDR2 YYEEEE, per germline. V lost 4 bases, J lost 4 bases, and 9 bases stayed unmatched. Here the CDR3 reads CASSVRPGQGNQPQHF. CDR3 in DNA: TGTGCCAGCAGCGTTCGTCCGGGACAGGGTAATCAGCCCCAGCATTTT.

This rearrangement joins TRBV2 to TRBJ2-3; 9 positions match TRBD1. The CDR3 consists of 15 residues. Germline CDR1 SNHLY, CDR2 FYNNEI. The J segment lost 4 bases and the V segment lost 5 bases, leaving 7 bases of the junction unmatched. The CDR3 reads CASSQTWTGADTQYF. The CDR3 nucleotides read TGTGCCAGCAGTCAGACATGGACAGGGGCAGATACGCAGTATTTT.

The CDR3 loop is CASSGQVGNYGYTF. CDR3 DNA sequence: TGTGCCAGTAGTGGACAGGTCGGCAACTATGGCTACACCTTC. This chain connects TRBV19 to TRBJ1-2; 7 nucleotides match TRBD1. This CDR3 is built from 14 residues. Per the germline V gene, CDR1 is LNHDA and CDR2 is SQIVND (reference sequence). V shed 5 bases, J shed 2 bases, and the junction held 5 bases outside the gene matches.

This chain connects TRBV29-1 to TRBJ1-1; a possible D gene is TRBD1 (5 bases). Germline V gene lookup returns CDR1 SQVTM and CDR2 ANQGSEA. Trimming took off 7 bases at V and 1 base at J, with 13 bases between the two ends. CDR3 length equals 13 residues. CDR3 amino acids: CSAGADANTEAFF. CDR3 DNA sequence: TGCAGCGCTGGGGCGGATGCGAACACTGAAGCTTTCTTT.

The chain is built from TRBV6-6 and TRBJ1-5; D is perhaps TRBD1 (5 bases). The CDR3 sequence is 11 residues long. The V end lost 4 bases, the J end lost 11 bases, and 9 bases lay between the germline ends. CDR1 is MNHNY and CDR2 is SVGAGI in the germline V gene (reference sequence). The CDR3 DNA is TGTGCCAGCAGTTCCACAGGATCCCAGCATTTT. It is translated as CASSSTGSQHF.

This clone was seen only once. The chain carries TRBV13 and TRBJ2-3, with D maybe TRBD2 (6 bases). This CDR3 contains 16 residues. In germline, CDR1 is PRHDT, CDR2 FYEKMQ (reference sequence). The ends were cut back, 1 base at V and 4 bases at J, with 15 bases in the middle. The CDR3 sequence: CASSLVGGSVADTQYF. CDR3 DNA sequence: TGTGCCAGCAGCTTAGTGGGGGGTAGTGTCGCAGATACGCAGTATTTT.

This rearrangement joins TRBV5-1 to TRBJ1-2; 12 bases match TRBD1. This CDR3 has 15 amino acids. Per the germline V gene, CDR1 is SGHRS and CDR2 is YFSETQ. V lost 3 bases to trimming and J lost 6 bases; unmatched junction nucleotides: 6. The CDR3 loop is CASSYYGTGGDGYTF. CDR3 coding DNA: TGCGCCAGCAGCTATTACGGGACAGGGGGCGATGGCTACACCTTC.

The J gene is TRBJ2-2, the V gene TRBV5-6; possibly TRBD1 for D (6 bases). The V gene's germline CDR1 is SGHDT and CDR2 YYEEEE. V dropped 5 bases and J dropped 6 bases, with 17 bases sitting between them. This CDR3 contains 15 residues. CDR3 in amino acids: CASSNSTGRAGELFF. The DNA of the CDR3 is TGTGCCAGCAGTAATAGCACAGGGCGGGCCGGGGAGCTGTTTTTT. Full variable domain (remainder filled in from reference TRBV5-6 and TRBJ2-2): DAGVTQSPTHLIKTRGQQVTLRCSPKSGHDTVSWYQQALGQGPQFIFQYYEEEERQRGNFPDRFSGHQFPNYSSELNVNALLLGDSALYLCASSNSTGRAGELFFGEGSRLTVL.

The rearrangement joins TRBV19 to TRBJ2-3; unclear D gene. Trimming cost V 0 bases and J 7 bases, with 8 bases left between them. The CDR3 runs to 13 residues. From germline, CDR1 is LNHDA and CDR2 SQIVND (reference sequence). The CDR3 protein is CASSIEGLHTQYF. The CDR3 nucleotides read TGTGCCAGTAGTATAGAGGGCTTACATACGCAGTATTTT.

The chain combines TRBV29-1 with TRBJ1-2; D possibly corresponds to TRBD1 (5 bases). Germline CDR1 and CDR2: SQVTM and ANQGSEA. The V end lost 2 bases, the J end lost 4 bases, and 14 bases lay between the germline ends. The CDR3 has 14 amino acids. CDR3 residues: CSVERLGAAYGYTF. The CDR3 DNA reads as TGCAGCGTTGAAAGGTTAGGGGCAGCCTATGGCTACACCTTC.